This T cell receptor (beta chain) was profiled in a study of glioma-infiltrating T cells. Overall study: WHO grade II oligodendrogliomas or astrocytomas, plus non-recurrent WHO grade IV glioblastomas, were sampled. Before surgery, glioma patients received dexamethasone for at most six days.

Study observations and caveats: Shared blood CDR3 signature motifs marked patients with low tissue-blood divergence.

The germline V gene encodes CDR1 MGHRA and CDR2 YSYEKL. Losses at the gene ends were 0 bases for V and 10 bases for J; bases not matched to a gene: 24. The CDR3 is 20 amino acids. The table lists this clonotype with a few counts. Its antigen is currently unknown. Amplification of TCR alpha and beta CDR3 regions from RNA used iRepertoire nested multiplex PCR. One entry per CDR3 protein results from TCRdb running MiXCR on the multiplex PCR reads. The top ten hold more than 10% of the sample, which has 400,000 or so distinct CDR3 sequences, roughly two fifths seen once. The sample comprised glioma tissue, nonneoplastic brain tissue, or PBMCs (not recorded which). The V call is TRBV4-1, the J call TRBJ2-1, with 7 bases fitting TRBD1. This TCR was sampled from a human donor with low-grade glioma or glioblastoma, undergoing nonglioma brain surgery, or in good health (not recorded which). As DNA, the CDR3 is TGCGCCAGCAGCCAAGATCCCTCTACGAGGCGACAGGGTTTCTGGTCAGAGCAGTTCTTC. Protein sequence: CASSQDPSTRRQGFWSEQFF.